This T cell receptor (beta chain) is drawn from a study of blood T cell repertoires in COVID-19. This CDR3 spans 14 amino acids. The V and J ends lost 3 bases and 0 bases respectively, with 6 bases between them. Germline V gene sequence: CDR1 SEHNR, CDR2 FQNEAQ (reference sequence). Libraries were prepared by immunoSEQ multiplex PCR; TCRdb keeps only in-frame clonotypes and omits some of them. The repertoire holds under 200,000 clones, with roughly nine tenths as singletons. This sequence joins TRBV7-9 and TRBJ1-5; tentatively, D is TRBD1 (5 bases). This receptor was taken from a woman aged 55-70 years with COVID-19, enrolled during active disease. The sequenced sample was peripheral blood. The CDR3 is CASSLGHSNQPQHF. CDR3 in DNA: TGTGCCAGCAGCTTGGGGCATAGCAATCAGCCCCAGCATTTT.